Listed below are T cell receptor beta chains from one sample, sequenced in a study of blood T cell repertoires in COVID-19. TCRdb's table, derived via immunoSEQ multiplex PCR, lists solely in-frame clones and lacks some. The sample includes tens of thousands of clones, nearly 95% seen only once; the top ten take roughly 4.7%. Sequenced sample: peripheral blood. These receptor sequences come from a human donor with active COVID-19. The donor label of this sample is uncertain. The CDR3 runs from the conserved cysteine through the conserved F or W. A D gene is named only where the DNA matches it firmly. Where a row states a size, it is once, few, many or the class of an expanded clone; other rows omit it.

-	TRBV9	TRBJ2-2	-	CASSTTDSNTGELFF	TGTGCCAGCAGCACTACAGATTCGAACACCGGGGAACTGTTTTTT
-	TRBV29-1	TRBJ2-3	TRBD1	CSAQDRGNSDTQYF	TGCAGCGCACAAGACAGGGGGAATTCAGATACGCAGTATTTT
-	TRBV3-1/TRBV3-2	TRBJ2-2	TRBD1	CASSSGTGFTGELFF	TGTGCCAGCAGCTCCGGGACAGGTTTCACCGGGGAGCTGTTTTTT
-	TRBV5-1	TRBJ2-7	-	CASSLKGIYEQYF	TGCGCCAGCAGCTTGAAGGGGATCTACGAGCAGTACTTC
-	TRBV14	TRBJ1-2	TRBD1	CASSLPGTGPNNYGYTF	TGTGCCAGCAGCCTTCCCGGGACAGGGCCCAATAACTATGGCTACACCTTC
-	TRBV3-1/TRBV3-2	TRBJ2-7	-	CASSHYLDGHEQYF	TGTGCCAGCAGCCACTACCTAGACGGTCACGAGCAGTACTTC
-	TRBV5-1	TRBJ2-1	-	CASSLRTPRGNEQFF	TGCGCCAGCAGCTTACGGACACCAAGGGGCAATGAGCAGTTCTTC
-	TRBV6-2/TRBV6-3	TRBJ2-6	TRBD1	CASSYSTGTGLSGANVLTF	TGTGCCAGCAGTTACTCAACCGGGACAGGGCTCTCTGGGGCCAACGTCCTGACTTTC
-	TRBV4-3	TRBJ2-5	TRBD2	CASSPLSGRGETQYF	TGCGCCAGCAGCCCACTTAGCGGGAGGGGGGAGACCCAGTACTTC
-	TRBV10-1	TRBJ1-1	TRBD1	CASRNTPGQGAKTLKLSF	TGCGCCAGCCGAAATACGCCGGGACAGGGGGCGAAAACACTGAAGCTTTCCTTT
once	TRBV28	TRBJ2-7	-	CASSLSAGVVYEQYF	TGTGCCAGCAGTTTATCCGCAGGGGTTGTCTACGAGCAGTACTTC
-	TRBV11-3	TRBJ2-2	-	CASSLIITNTGELFF	TGTGCCAGCAGCTTAATCATCACGAACACCGGGGAGCTGTTTTTT
-	TRBV10-3	TRBJ2-5	-	CAVRGGGETQYF	TGTGCCGTAAGGGGAGGAGGAGAGACCCAGTACTTC
-	TRBV19	TRBJ2-2	-	CASSYAGAGTNTGELFF	TGTGCCAGTAGTTACGCGGGGGCCGGAACGAACACCGGGGAGCTGTTTTTT
-	TRBV1	TRBJ2-1	-	CTSSAQANFYNEQFF	TGCACCAGCAGCGCACAGGCCAACTTTTACAATGAGCAGTTCTTC
-	TRBV5-1	TRBJ2-2	-	CASSLTGNTGELFF	TGCGCCAGCAGCTTGACAGGGAACACCGGGGAGCTGTTTTTT
-	TRBV6-5	TRBJ1-2	TRBD1	CASSSDRDTYGYTF	TGTGCCAGCAGTTCGGACAGGGACACCTATGGCTACACCTTC
-	TRBV7-2	TRBJ2-5	TRBD2	CASSGRTSGGAETQYF	TGTGCCAGCAGCGGACGGACTAGCGGGGGGGCGGAGACCCAGTACTTC
once	TRBV6-4	TRBJ1-1	TRBD1	CASSDYRGRAFF	TGTGCCAGCAGTGACTACAGGGGGCGGGCTTTCTTT
-	TRBV6-5	TRBJ1-4	-	CASSYSGARNEKLFF	TGTGCCAGCAGTTACTCAGGGGCCCGTAATGAAAAACTGTTTTTT
-	TRBV24-1	TRBJ1-5	-	CATSEHRADQPQHF	TGTGCCACCAGTGAGCACAGGGCGGATCAGCCCCAGCATTTT
-	TRBV12-1	TRBJ2-7	-	CASSPRLRSYEQYF	TGTGCCAGCAGCCCCCGCTTGCGGTCCTACGAGCAGTACTTC
-	TRBV5-1	TRBJ1-1	-	CASSLSQGRSNTEAFF	TGCGCCAGCAGCTTGTCACAGGGAAGATCGAACACTGAAGCTTTCTTT
-	TRBV3-1/TRBV3-2	TRBJ1-5	-	CASRGSGAQHF	TGTGCCAGCAGGGGATCCGGGGCCCAGCATTTT
-	TRBV2	TRBJ1-5	TRBD1	CASSVGQGDQPQHF	TGTGCCAGCAGTGTGGGACAGGGCGATCAGCCCCAGCATTTT
-	TRBV14	TRBJ2-1	-	CASSQNTGSSYNEQFF	TGTGCCAGCAGCCAAAACACAGGGAGCTCCTACAATGAGCAGTTCTTC
-	TRBV28	TRBJ2-3	TRBD2	CASRWRLAGVSTDTQYF	TGTGCCAGCAGGTGGCGACTAGCGGGAGTTAGCACAGATACGCAGTATTTT
-	TRBV3-1/TRBV3-2	TRBJ2-2	TRBD2	CASSQAGGGAGELFF	TGTGCCAGCAGCCAAGCGGGGGGGGGAGCCGGGGAGCTGTTTTTT